A single sample gave rise to the 26 T cell receptor beta chains below, sequenced in a study of control samples from healthy donors and cancer patients. Clones were read by immunoSEQ multiplex PCR, and TCRdb kept only the in-frame ones, dropping some. The profile covers 230,000 or so clones, with over 90% appearing a single time and less than 1.6% taken by the ten largest. Sequencing input: blood. The receptors come from a man aged 45 to 65 in good health.

V usage is TRBV19 and J usage is TRBJ1-2; D may be TRBD1 (6 bases). V was trimmed by 0 bases and J by 1 base, leaving 12 bases between them. From germline, CDR1 is LNHDA and CDR2 SQIVND (reference sequence). This CDR3 comprises 16 residues. CDR3 amino acids: CASSIDPGHYNYGYTF. The DNA for the CDR3 is TGTGCCAGTAGTATAGATCCGGGACACTATAACTATGGCTACACCTTC.

This chain joins TRBV5-1 and TRBJ2-3, with 8 nucleotides matching TRBD2. The CDR3 contains 13 residues. V was clipped by 5 bases and J by 6 bases; unmatched bases: 5. Germline assignment: CDR1 SGHRS and CDR2 YFSETQ. The CDR3 DNA reads as TGCGCCAGCAGAGAGCCGGGGGGGGATACGCAGTATTTT. It encodes CASREPGGDTQYF.

The chain carries TRBV10-1 and TRBJ2-7, with D maybe TRBD2 (5 bases). Germline CDR1 is WNHNN and CDR2 is SYGVQD (reference sequence). The CDR3 is made up of 13 amino acids. The V end was cut by 1 base, the J end by 6 bases, with 10 bases between. CDR3 sequence: CASSELRVSEQYF. The DNA of the CDR3 is TGCGCCAGCAGTGAGTTGAGGGTTAGCGAGCAGTACTTC.

Regarding this clone: The same CDR3 can be traced to other DNA sequences in this sample. The chain recombines TRBV10-2 with TRBJ1-1, with D tentatively TRBD1 (5 bases). The CDR3 consists of 12 residues. V lost 6 bases and J 5 bases, leaving 10 bases between the germline ends. Germline V lookup: CDR1 WSHSY, CDR2 SAAADI. CDR3 nucleotide sequence: TGCGCCAGCAGCGAGGGGTATACTGAAGCTTTCTTT. Protein sequence: CASSEGYTEAFF.

The V gene is TRBV7-9, the J gene TRBJ1-2; 8 bases fit TRBD1. This CDR3 comprises 13 residues. CDR1 SEHNR and CDR2 FQNEAQ come from the germline V gene (reference sequence). J gave up 5 bases and V 5 bases, and 4 bases lay outside the gene matches. For the CDR3, the DNA is TGTGCCAGCAGCACAGGGGGATCTTATGGCTACACCTTC. Its protein is CASSTGGSYGYTF.

The chain combines TRBV19 with TRBJ2-5; 10 bases map to TRBD2. This CDR3 contains 18 residues. Germline V gene sequence: CDR1 LNHDA, CDR2 SQIVND (reference sequence). The V and J ends lost 0 bases and 5 bases, in that order; junction bases with no gene match: 12. The CDR3 DNA is TGTGCCAGTAGTATAGATATTAGCGGGGGGCCCGGATCGGAGACCCAGTACTTC. This gives the protein CASSIDISGGPGSETQYF.

The V gene is TRBV11-3, the J gene TRBJ1-1; D possibly corresponds to TRBD1 (5 bases). The CDR3 extends over 14 amino acids. Trimming removed 3 bases at V and 2 bases at J, with 10 bases between. Per the germline V gene, CDR1 is SGHNT and CDR2 is YENEEA. CDR3 coding DNA: TGTGCCAGCAGCTTTTCTGGGGACAACACTGAAGCTTTCTTT. Its protein product is CASSFSGDNTEAFF.

This chain connects TRBV11-2 to TRBJ2-1; D is possibly TRBD2 (6 bases). The CDR3 consists of 18 residues. CDR1 is SGHAT and CDR2 is FQNNGV in the germline V gene. With 6 bases removed from V and 0 bases from J, the gap between germline ends came to 21 bases. The CDR3 protein is CASSPLRGGAVSYNEQFF. The CDR3 region has the DNA TGTGCCAGCAGTCCCCTACGGGGAGGTGCAGTCTCCTACAATGAGCAGTTCTTC.

The chain joins TRBV30 to TRBJ1-3; the D is unclear. Trimming took 4 bases from V and 2 from J, leaving 9 bases between them. The CDR3 runs to 13 residues. From germline, CDR1 is GTSNPN and CDR2 SVGIG (reference sequence). CDR3 bases: TGTGCCTGGATTTTACAGCCTGGAAACACCATATATTTT. Its translation is CAWILQPGNTIYF.

This chain joins TRBV28 and TRBJ2-2; no reliable D call. Germline lookup yields CDR1 MDHEN and CDR2 SYDVKM. Deletions cut 5 bases from V and 0 bases from J, with 13 bases between. CDR3 length equals 16 residues. The CDR3 is CASSPIRPANTGELFF. The CDR3 DNA is TGTGCCAGCAGTCCTATTCGGCCCGCGAACACCGGGGAGCTGTTTTTT. Together with reference TRBV28 and TRBJ2-2, the CDR3 gives the full variable domain: DVKVTQSSRYLVKRTGEKVFLECVQDMDHENMFWYRQDPGLGLRLIYFSYDVKMKEKGDIPEGYSVSREKKERFSLILESASTNQTSMYLCASSPIRPANTGELFFGEGSRLTVL.

This chain joins TRBV3-1 (or the pseudogene TRBV3-2) and TRBJ2-3; 7 nucleotides align to TRBD2. Germline V gene data show CDR1 as LGHDT and CDR2 as YNNKEL (reference sequence). The CDR3 runs 16 residues. V shed 0 bases, J shed 0 bases, and the junction held 3 bases outside the gene matches. CDR3 protein: CASSQDGRASTDTQYF. CDR3 nucleotides: TGTGCCAGCAGCCAAGATGGGAGGGCGAGCACAGATACGCAGTATTTT.

The chain couples TRBV11-2 to TRBJ1-1, with D hard to call. CDR3 length: 15 amino acids. Between the trimmed V and J ends, which lost 7 bases and 1 base, there was a span of 16 bases. Germline V gives CDR1 SGHAT, CDR2 FQNNGV. The CDR3 DNA reads TGTGCCAGCACCCGAAGTGCGGCACAGAACACTGAAGCTTTCTTT. It codes for CASTRSAAQNTEAFF.

The chain is built from TRBV10-3 and TRBJ2-3, with 7 bases aligning to TRBD2. The CDR3 is made up of 15 amino acids. Unmatched junction bases numbered 11, after V lost 11 bases and J lost 0 bases. Germline V CDR1 and CDR2: ENHRY, SYGVKD. This CDR3 is CAASRDYRSTDTQYF. The CDR3 DNA sequence: TGTGCCGCAAGTCGGGACTACAGGAGCACAGATACGCAGTATTTT.

This rearrangement joins TRBV5-4 to TRBJ2-3; 11 nucleotides match TRBD2. The trim removed 2 bases at V and 2 bases at J, leaving 4 bases unmatched. This CDR3 has 16 residues. Germline lookup yields CDR1 SGHNT and CDR2 YYREEE (reference sequence). CDR3 nucleotide sequence: TGTGCCAGCAGCTTAATTAGCGGGGGGGACACAGATACGCAGTATTTT. Protein: CASSLISGGDTDTQYF.

The J gene is TRBJ2-1, the V gene TRBV5-1, with TRBD1 matching over 7 bases. J lost 5 bases, V lost 4 bases, and 6 bases had no gene match. The CDR3 runs 14 residues. Germline CDR1 SGHRS, CDR2 YFSETQ. The CDR3 region has the DNA TGCGCCAGCAGCCGCAGACAGGGTGACAATGAGCAGTTCTTC. As protein: CASSRRQGDNEQFF. Supplemented by reference TRBV5-1 and TRBJ2-1, the full variable domain reads KAGVTQTPRYLIKTRGQQVTLSCSPISGHRSVSWYQQTPGQGLQFLFEYFSETQRNKGNFPGRFSGRQFSNSRSEMNVSTLELGDSALYLCASSRRQGDNEQFFGPGTRLTVL.

Points on this clone: The sample has other DNA sequences that encode this CDR3 too. The chain carries TRBV19 and TRBJ1-5; no definite D call. Germline values: CDR1 LNHDA, CDR2 SQIVND (reference sequence). The V end lost 6 bases, the J end lost 0 bases, and 3 bases lay between the germline ends. The length of the CDR3 is 12 residues. Written as DNA, the CDR3 is TGTGCCAGTAGAGATAGCAATCAGCCCCAGCATTTT. Residues: CASRDSNQPQHF.

This clone showed up just once. The chain carries TRBV7-2 and TRBJ1-2, with D perhaps matching TRBD1 (6 bases). CDR3 length: 16 amino acids. V was cut by 0 bases and J by 0 bases, with 11 bases left in between. Per the germline V gene, CDR1 is SGHTA and CDR2 is FQGNSA. CDR3 coding DNA: TGTGCCAGCAGCTTAGCCGGAGGGGGTTCTAACTATGGCTACACCTTC. Translating gives CASSLAGGGSNYGYTF.

V and J are TRBV4-1 and TRBJ2-7, with no clear D. The germline V and J ends were trimmed by 1 base and 0 bases, with 10 bases remaining between them. Per the germline V gene, CDR1 is MGHRA and CDR2 is YSYEKL. The CDR3 has 15 residues. As DNA, the CDR3 is TGCGCCAGCAGCCAAGCCTTGGCCGGCTCCTACGAGCAGTACTTC. Amino acid sequence: CASSQALAGSYEQYF.

Concerning this clone itself: Within the sample, other DNA sequences also encode this same CDR3. The rearrangement joins TRBV5-1 to TRBJ1-5; D gene uncertain. The CDR3 is 13 amino acids. Germline V CDR1 and CDR2: SGHRS, YFSETQ. V lost 2 bases to trimming and J lost 1 base, with 4 bases between them. CDR3 sequence reads: CASSLASNQPQHF. The DNA for the CDR3 is TGCGCCAGCAGCTTAGCGAGCAATCAGCCCCAGCATTTT. The complete variable domain, with remaining parts taken from reference TRBV5-1 and TRBJ1-5, reads KAGVTQTPRYLIKTRGQQVTLSCSPISGHRSVSWYQQTPGQGLQFLFEYFSETQRNKGNFPGRFSGRQFSNSRSEMNVSTLELGDSALYLCASSLASNQPQHFGDGTRLSIL.

The chain uses TRBV25-1 and TRBJ2-1; D is unresolved. Germline V lookup: CDR1 MGHDK, CDR2 SYGVNS. The CDR3 is 15 residues long. The V end was cut by 4 bases, the J end by 6 bases, with 16 bases between. The CDR3 loop reads CASSGDSRRVNEQFF. DNA for the CDR3: TGTGCCAGCAGTGGAGACTCCCGAAGGGTCAATGAGCAGTTCTTC.

The chain combines TRBV28 with TRBJ1-5; 7 positions match TRBD1. This CDR3 has 11 residues. Germline V gives CDR1 MDHEN, CDR2 SYDVKM. J lost 13 bases, V lost 5 bases, and 5 bases had no gene match. In DNA form, the CDR3 reads TGTGCCAGCAGTCTCAGACAGGGTCAGCATTTT. Translated: CASSLRQGQHF.

This clone was detected only once. This chain links TRBV5-6 with TRBJ2-2; weak D call: TRBD2 (5 bases). The CDR3 loop spans 17 amino acids. Trimming shortened V by 0 bases and J by 3 bases, and 15 bases separated the two germline ends. The germline V gene encodes CDR1 SGHDT and CDR2 YYEEEE. The CDR3 reads CASSLGGPGYDTGELFF. The CDR3 DNA reads TGTGCCAGCAGCTTGGGCGGGCCGGGGTACGACACCGGGGAGCTGTTTTTT.

This chain uses TRBV5-6 with TRBJ2-4, with TRBD1 matching 11 bases. Losses at the gene ends were 3 bases for V and 6 bases for J; bases not matched to a gene: 2. CDR3 length equals 14 residues. Germline values: CDR1 SGHDT, CDR2 YYEEEE. CDR3 nucleotide sequence: TGTGCCAGCAGCTCGGGGACAGGGGGAAACATTCAGTACTTC. Translating it yields CASSSGTGGNIQYF.

The chain combines TRBV3-1 (or the pseudogene TRBV3-2) with TRBJ2-5; D possibly corresponds to TRBD2 (6 bases). There are 12 residues in the CDR3. V lost 8 bases to trimming and J lost 4 bases, with 11 bases between them. The germline V gene has CDR1 LGHDT and CDR2 YNNKEL (reference sequence). The CDR3 nucleotides read TGTGCCAGCGGAAGACTAGGAGAGACCCAGTACTTC. This gives the protein CASGRLGETQYF.

The chain has TRBV7-2 and TRBJ1-1; no definite D call. In germline, CDR1 is SGHTA, CDR2 FQGNSA. The V gene lost 3 bases and the J gene lost 4 bases, with 3 bases spanning the gap. The CDR3 extends over 11 amino acids. CDR3 DNA sequence: TGTGCCAGCAGCTTCGGCACTGAAGCTTTCTTT. Translating gives CASSFGTEAFF.

The J gene is TRBJ2-1, the V gene TRBV29-1; 8 bases are shared with TRBD2. V gave up 5 bases and J gave up 7 bases; unmatched junction bases: 4. Germline V gene sequence: CDR1 SQVTM, CDR2 ANQGSEA. This CDR3 is 12 amino acids long. In DNA, the CDR3 is TGCAGCGTTAGCGGGGGAGGGAATGAGCAGTTCTTC. Translating it yields CSVSGGGNEQFF.